The sequence of this TCR beta chain was determined in a study of blood T cell repertoires in COVID-19. Only in-frame clones appear in the TCRdb table, and some are missing; sequencing was by immunoSEQ multiplex PCR. The sample lists about 140,000 clones, about 87% occurring once. The CDR3 consists of 13 residues. Looked up from germline, CDR1 is LGHNT and CDR2 is FRNRAP. Trimming shortened V by 1 base and J by 6 bases, and 6 bases separated the two germline ends. The origin of this receptor is a woman in her 50s with acute or convalescent COVID-19. The chain combines TRBV12-5 with TRBJ1-4, with D hard to call. The sequenced sample consisted of peripheral blood. CDR3 loop: CASGLGLDEKLFF. For the CDR3, the DNA is TGTGCTAGTGGTTTGGGGCTTGATGAAAAACTGTTTTTT.